Listed below are T cell receptor beta chains from one sample, sequenced in a study of blood T cell repertoires in COVID-19. TCRdb's copy holds only in-frame clones and misses some; the assay was immunoSEQ multiplex PCR. Here the sample spans roughly 260,000 clones, approximately 81% being singletons. The sequenced sample was peripheral blood. All receptors come from a woman aged 18-29 years with acute or convalescent COVID-19. Both conserved end residues are part of each CDR3. The D gene is left open where the match is weak. Size values are once, few and many counts, or a class for expanded clones, and some rows have none.

V gene	clone size	D gene	J gene	CDR3 DNA	CDR3 protein
TRBV11-2	-	TRBD1	TRBJ2-3	TGTGCCAGCAGCTTATCAGGAACAGGGGACACAGATACGCAGTATTTT	CASSLSGTGDTDTQYF
TRBV30	-	TRBD2	TRBJ2-2	TGTGCCTGGAGTGTACGCGGGAGAATAGGCGGGGAGCTGTTTTTT	CAWSVRGRIGGELFF
TRBV7-6	once	-	TRBJ2-3	TGTGCCAGCAGCTTCAGCGGGAGCACAGATACGCAGTATTTT	CASSFSGSTDTQYF
TRBV20-1	-	-	TRBJ1-2	TGCAGTGTCCGGGGGACCTATGGCTACACCTTC	CSVRGTYGYTF
TRBV6-5	many	-	TRBJ1-6	TGTGCCAGCAGTTCCGCACAGATAATGAATTCACCCCTCCACTTT	CASSSAQIMNSPLHF
TRBV3-1/TRBV3-2	-	TRBD2	TRBJ2-1	TGTGCCAGCAGCCAATCCCCTTTCTTTTTGGCGGGAGAATATAATGAGCAGTTCTTC	CASSQSPFFLAGEYNEQFF
TRBV27	-	-	TRBJ2-3	TGTGCCAGCAGCAGGGCTGGGTGGGCAGATACGCAGTATTTT	CASSRAGWADTQYF
TRBV5-1	-	-	TRBJ2-1	TGCGCCAGCAGCTTGTCCGCGGGATCCTACAATGAGCAGTTCTTC	CASSLSAGSYNEQFF
TRBV28	-	TRBD2	TRBJ2-1	TGTGCCAGCAGACTTCCTAGCGGGAGGATCAATGAGCAGTTCTTC	CASRLPSGRINEQFF
TRBV19	-	TRBD2	TRBJ2-3	TGTGCCAGTAGTACCAGACTAGCGGGAGGGTTAACAGATACGCAGTATTTT	CASSTRLAGGLTDTQYF
TRBV9	-	-	TRBJ2-4	TGTGCCAGCAGCCCCCGTGGGGGGGCGCGGGAAAACATTCAGTACTTC	CASSPRGGARENIQYF
TRBV21-1	few	-	TRBJ1-5	TGTGCCAGCAGCAAAGCCGGTCACGGTTACAATCAGCCCCAGCATTTT	CASSKAGHGYNQPQHF
TRBV14	-	TRBD2	TRBJ2-7	TGTGCCAGCAGCCAACGGCGGGAGCTCTACGAGCAGTACTTC	CASSQRRELYEQYF
TRBV19	-	-	TRBJ1-6	TGTGCCAGTAGTCACAGATCCTCCTCACCCCTCCACTTT	CASSHRSSSPLHF
TRBV11-2	once	-	TRBJ2-1	TGTGCCAGCAGCCCCCCGGGAAGAGCGGTCTTAGGTAATGAGCAGTTCTTC	CASSPPGRAVLGNEQFF
TRBV19	many	-	TRBJ1-5	TGTGCCAGTAGCCCTGGACAGAATAGCAATCAGCCCCAGCATTTT	CASSPGQNSNQPQHF
TRBV7-9	-	TRBD2	TRBJ2-1	TGTGCCAGCAGCTTTCTTAGCCTTTTCGGGACTAGCGGGGACCATGAGCAGTTCTTC	CASSFLSLFGTSGDHEQFF
TRBV6-5	-	TRBD2	TRBJ2-3	TGTGCCAGCTACTCACTAGCGGGAGGCTGGGGCACGCAGTATTTT	CASYSLAGGWGTQYF
TRBV5-1	-	-	TRBJ1-1	TGCGCCAGCAGCTTACGCAGGGAGGGGAACACTGAAGCTTTCTTT	CASSLRREGNTEAFF
TRBV5-1	-	TRBD1	TRBJ1-2	TGCGCCAGCAGTCCAGGACAGGGGGATAACTATGGCTACACCTTC	CASSPGQGDNYGYTF
TRBV27	-	TRBD1	TRBJ1-1	TGTGCCAGCAGTTCGTGGACAGGGTTGCATACTGAAGCTTTCTTT	CASSSWTGLHTEAFF
TRBV19	-	-	TRBJ1-1	TGTGCCAGTAGTCCCGGAGTAATTGAAGCTTTCTTT	CASSPGVIEAFF
TRBV19	once	TRBD2	TRBJ2-7	TGTGCCACCGGCCAATCGCTAGCGGCCTACGAGCAGTACTTC	CATGQSLAAYEQYF
TRBV7-8	few	-	TRBJ1-2	TGTGCCAGCAGCTTTTCCCGAGGGACAAGGGTCCGCTACACCTTC	CASSFSRGTRVRYTF
TRBV10-3	once	-	TRBJ2-3	TGTGCCATCAGCACTAGCACAGATACGCAGTATTTT	CAISTSTDTQYF
TRBV5-5	-	-	TRBJ2-1	TGTGCCAGCAGCTTGGGACCAGGGTTCAACTCTAATGAGCAGTTCTTC	CASSLGPGFNSNEQFF
TRBV10-3	-	-	TRBJ2-7	TGTGCCATCAGGGCAACAGACCCCTACGAGCAGTACTTC	CAIRATDPYEQYF
TRBV2	-	TRBD1	TRBJ1-4	TGTGCCAGCAGGGGGGACAGGGGTGAGGAAAAACTGTTTTTT	CASRGDRGEEKLFF
TRBV5-8	-	TRBD2	TRBJ2-3	TGTGCCAGCAGCTTCGGGGGGGCGGAAGATACGCAGTATTTT	CASSFGGAEDTQYF
TRBV28	-	-	TRBJ2-1	TGTGCCAGCAGTAACGGGACTTTCTTATACAATGAGCAGTTCTTC	CASSNGTFLYNEQFF
TRBV7-2	-	-	TRBJ1-1	TGTGCCAGCAGCTCCGCGTCGGGGGTGAACACTGAAGCTTTCTTT	CASSSASGVNTEAFF
TRBV7-9	once	TRBD2	TRBJ2-3	TGTGCCAGCAGCATTCTTAGCGGGGCCCTCACAGATACGCAGTATTTT	CASSILSGALTDTQYF
TRBV19	once	TRBD1	TRBJ1-1	TGTGCCAGTATTCCGTTCTTGGGGACAGGGGGAGATACTGAAGCTTTCTTT	CASIPFLGTGGDTEAFF
TRBV6-2/TRBV6-3	-	-	TRBJ2-1	TGTGCCAGCAGTTACGAGTTCCGGCTAGCATCGTTCTTC	CASSYEFRLASFF
TRBV7-9	-	TRBD2	TRBJ2-1	TGTGCCAGCAGCCCTAGGGGGACTAGCGGAGGACAGAATGAGCAGTTCTTC	CASSPRGTSGGQNEQFF
TRBV10-3	-	TRBD1	TRBJ2-7	TGTGCCATCAGTGGGCAGGACAGGGGGTCCTACGAGCAGTACTTC	CAISGQDRGSYEQYF
TRBV6-6	few	-	TRBJ1-4	TGTGCCAGCGGTCCCGCTGCTATGTCTAATGAAAAACTGTTTTTT	CASGPAAMSNEKLFF
TRBV6-6	-	-	TRBJ2-7	TGTGCCAGCAGTTACTCGATAGTTCCGTACTTC	CASSYSIVPYF
TRBV4-3	-	-	TRBJ1-3	TGCGCCAGCAGCCAAGATCCCAGGGTCTATGGAAACACCATATATTTT	CASSQDPRVYGNTIYF
TRBV4-3	-	TRBD1	TRBJ2-7	TGCGCCAGCAGCCCAGGACAGGGGGCATACGAGCAGTACTTC	CASSPGQGAYEQYF
TRBV27	-	TRBD1	TRBJ2-7	TGTGCCAGCAGTTTAAAAAGGACAGGGATAATCTACGAGCAGTACTTC	CASSLKRTGIIYEQYF
TRBV7-8	-	TRBD2	TRBJ2-7	TGTGCCAGCAGCCCGGAAGCGGGGTCACAGGACGAGCAGTACTTC	CASSPEAGSQDEQYF
TRBV7-9	-	-	TRBJ2-5	TGTGCCAGCAGCCCACAGGGGGGGACAGAGACCCAGTACTTC	CASSPQGGTETQYF
TRBV28	-	TRBD2	TRBJ2-7	TGTGCCAGCAGTCCTTGGACTAGCGCGACAAGCTCCTACGAGCAGTACTTC	CASSPWTSATSSYEQYF
TRBV5-4	-	TRBD1	TRBJ2-5	TGTGCCAGCAGCCGACAGGGGGCTGCGGAGACCCAGTACTTC	CASSRQGAAETQYF
TRBV7-9	-	-	TRBJ1-2	TGTGCCAGCAGCGGAGACCTGAAAACAGGGAAGGGCGGCTACACCTTC	CASSGDLKTGKGGYTF
TRBV30	-	TRBD2	TRBJ2-7	TGTGCCTGGAACGTCGGCGGACTAGCGGGATCCCGTGCCTTC	CAWNVGGLAGSRAF
TRBV9	-	-	TRBJ2-5	TGTGCCAGCAGCGCGGCTGACAGGTTGGGGACCCAGTACTTC	CASSAADRLGTQYF
TRBV29-1	-	-	TRBJ2-1	TGCAGCGCCCGCCCGCCGCGGGTGGACCCAGACAATGAGCAGTTCTTC	CSARPPRVDPDNEQFF
TRBV7-9	-	-	TRBJ1-2	TGTGCCAGCAGCTTCACCAGGGACATCTATGGCTACACCTTC	CASSFTRDIYGYTF